These 32 T cell receptor beta chains were sequenced from one sample in a study of blood T cell repertoires in COVID-19. Method: immunoSEQ multiplex PCR; TCRdb's copy keeps in-frame clones and lacks some. The sample carries about 140,000 clones, around 90% recorded once. Sequencing was carried out using peripheral blood. Receptors originate from a woman aged 80 or older with acute or convalescent COVID-19.

The CDR3 DNA sequence: TGTGCCTGGAGTGTACAGACCCAACAGTACTTC. Translating it yields CAWSVQTQQYF. This chain joins TRBV30 and TRBJ2-7; the D is unclear. CDR1 is GTSNPN, CDR2 SVGIG, per germline (reference sequence). V lost 0 bases and J lost 10, with 10 bases in between. The CDR3 is 11 residues long.

The J gene is TRBJ2-2, the V gene TRBV11-3, with D maybe TRBD2 (5 bases). The CDR3 is made up of 16 amino acids. Trimming took 1 base from V and 2 from J, leaving 11 bases between them. Germline lookup yields CDR1 SGHNT and CDR2 YENEEA. DNA of the CDR3: TGTGCCAGCAGCTTAGTGGGCGGAGGAAACACCGGGGAGCTGTTTTTT. It yields the protein CASSLVGGGNTGELFF.

The chain has TRBV5-1 and TRBJ1-1, with TRBD1 as a possible D gene (5 bases). The CDR3 has 14 amino acids. Germline CDR1 SGHRS, CDR2 YFSETQ. V lost 4 bases and J 6 bases, leaving 16 bases between the germline ends. CDR3 DNA sequence: TGCGCCAGCAGCACGTCCACCGCGGGGCCTGAAGCTTTCTTT. Residues: CASSTSTAGPEAFF.

The V and J genes are TRBV15 and TRBJ2-3, with D maybe TRBD1 (6 bases). This CDR3 contains 13 residues. V shed 5 bases and J shed 6 bases, with 12 bases lying between them. Germline lookup yields CDR1 LNHNV and CDR2 YYDKDF (reference sequence). The CDR3 reads CATSEGVADTQYF. The CDR3 nucleotides read TGTGCCACCAGCGAGGGGGTGGCGGATACGCAGTATTTT.

CDR3 nucleotides: TGTGCCAGTAGTATGGGGACAGGGACTGAAGCTTTCTTT. Translation: CASSMGTGTEAFF. The V and J genes are TRBV19 and TRBJ1-1; 9 positions agree with TRBD1. This CDR3 is built from 13 residues. Germline CDR1 and CDR2: LNHDA and SQIVND (reference sequence). The V gene end was trimmed by 3 bases and the J gene end by 5 bases; junction bases not matched to a gene: 1.

The chain uses TRBV5-1 and TRBJ1-5; a weak D match, TRBD1 (6 bases). Germline CDR1 and CDR2: SGHRS and YFSETQ. V gave up 3 bases and J gave up 0 bases, with 16 bases separating them. This CDR3 is built from 17 residues. The CDR3 bases are TGCGCCAGCAGCTCCCTTCCGACAGGAGTTAGCAATCAGCCCCAGCATTTT. Amino acid sequence: CASSSLPTGVSNQPQHF.

This clone appeared once. The chain recombines TRBV3-1 (or the pseudogene TRBV3-2) with TRBJ2-4, with D possibly TRBD2 on 5 matching bases. Germline loops: CDR1 LGHDT, CDR2 YNNKEL (reference sequence). Trimming cost V 5 bases and J 0 bases, with 11 bases left between them. This CDR3 comprises 15 residues. The CDR3 loop reads CASSRASGAKNIQYF. DNA for the CDR3: TGTGCCAGCAGCAGGGCCAGCGGAGCCAAAAACATTCAGTACTTC.

J is TRBJ2-7 and V is TRBV4-2; 10 nucleotides match TRBD1. V trimming: 5 bases; J trimming: 3 bases; junction bases outside the gene matches: 4. Germline V gene sequence: CDR1 LGHNA, CDR2 YNFKEQ. The CDR3 runs to 14 residues. The chain's CDR3 is CASSLRDRGYEQYF. As DNA, the CDR3 is TGTGCCAGCAGCTTGCGGGACAGGGGCTACGAGCAGTACTTC.

The chain links TRBV12-5 to TRBJ1-1, with 7 bases lining up with TRBD1. The germline V gene encodes CDR1 LGHNT and CDR2 FRNRAP. This CDR3 is 15 amino acids long. Trimming took 2 bases from V and 6 from J; bases not matched to a gene: 9. CDR3 in amino acids: CASGLPQGQVAEAFF. The CDR3 nucleotides read TGTGCTAGTGGTTTGCCACAGGGGCAAGTCGCTGAAGCTTTCTTT.

This chain joins TRBV18 and TRBJ2-3; 15 positions agree with TRBD2. The CDR3 consists of 18 residues. Germline CDR1 reads KGHSH; CDR2 reads LQKENI. V shed 3 bases, J shed 0 bases, and the junction held 4 bases outside the gene matches. CDR3 nucleotide sequence: TGTGCCAGCTCACCCCGGACTAGCGGGGGGGAGAGCACAGATACGCAGTATTTT. Its protein is CASSPRTSGGESTDTQYF.

V usage is TRBV27 and J usage is TRBJ1-1, with 7 bases matching TRBD1. V was clipped by 5 bases and J by 5 bases; unmatched bases: 11. This CDR3 comprises 15 residues. Germline loops: CDR1 MNHEY, CDR2 SMNVEV (reference sequence). The CDR3 spells CASSPQGQWGTEAFF. The CDR3 coding sequence is TGTGCCAGCAGTCCTCAGGGACAGTGGGGAACTGAAGCTTTCTTT.

The chain employs TRBV28 and TRBJ2-1; no definite D call. CDR1 and CDR2 from the germline V gene are MDHEN and SYDVKM. V dropped 9 bases and J dropped 5 bases, with 20 bases sitting between them. CDR3 size: 15 residues. The CDR3 sequence is CASFNGSQLDNEQFF. CDR3 nucleotides: TGTGCCAGTTTCAACGGGTCCCAGCTCGACAATGAGCAGTTCTTC.

V is TRBV5-4 and J is TRBJ1-2, with a weak D call TRBD1 (6 bases). CDR1 is SGHNT and CDR2 is YYREEE in the germline V gene (reference sequence). The V gene lost 2 bases and the J gene lost 7 bases, with 12 bases spanning the gap. The CDR3 consists of 13 residues. The CDR3 region is CASSFSGTSGYTF. Here the CDR3 DNA reads TGTGCCAGCAGCTTCTCCGGGACAAGTGGCTACACCTTC.

The chain uses TRBV2 and TRBJ1-2, with D uncertain. CDR3 length: 12 amino acids. The V end lost 6 bases, the J end lost 4 bases, and 9 bases lay between the germline ends. Per germline, CDR1 SNHLY and CDR2 FYNNEI. The CDR3 DNA reads TGTGCCAGCAGAGACTCCGGCTATGGCTACACCTTC. It is translated as CASRDSGYGYTF.

The sample holds a few counts of this clone. The V gene is TRBV2, the J gene TRBJ1-1; D uncertain. Trimming stripped 6 bases from V and 2 bases from J, with 10 bases between. The germline V gene has CDR1 SNHLY and CDR2 FYNNEI. The CDR3 runs 13 residues. The CDR3 is CASRADTNTEAFF. The CDR3 DNA sequence: TGTGCCAGCAGAGCCGATACTAACACTGAAGCTTTCTTT.

The J gene is TRBJ1-5, the V gene TRBV29-1; a possible D gene is TRBD1 (6 bases). V was clipped by 6 bases and J by 5 bases, with 14 bases between them. This CDR3 region has 13 residues. Germline V gives CDR1 SQVTM, CDR2 ANQGSEA. The CDR3 nucleotides read TGCAGCGTGCGGACAGAACAGTATCAGCCCCAGCATTTT. This encodes CSVRTEQYQPQHF.

The chain uses TRBV9 and TRBJ1-2; the match to TRBD1 covers 7 bases. V gave up 3 bases and J gave up 4 bases; unmatched junction bases: 12. This CDR3 has 16 residues. Germline V gene lookup returns CDR1 SGDLS and CDR2 YYNGEE. Here the CDR3 reads CASSAQGGLGSYGYTF. The CDR3 DNA reads as TGTGCCAGCAGCGCCCAAGGGGGCCTTGGGTCCTATGGCTACACCTTC.

V and J are TRBV29-1 and TRBJ2-1; tentatively, D is TRBD1 (5 bases). Trimming cost V 4 bases and J 8 bases, with 12 bases left between them. CDR1 is SQVTM, CDR2 ANQGSEA, per germline. The CDR3 spans 12 residues. The CDR3 DNA is TGCAGCGTTGTCAGGGCCAAAGATGAGCAGTTCTTC. It codes for CSVVRAKDEQFF.

The DNA for the CDR3 is TGTGCCAGCAGCCTCGGACAGGGTCTATACGAGCAGTACTTC. Translating it yields CASSLGQGLYEQYF. V and J are TRBV3-1 (or the pseudogene TRBV3-2) and TRBJ2-7; TRBD1 agrees at 8 bases. The junction had 6 bases not matched to a gene; V was cut back by 4 bases and J by 4 bases. Looked up from germline, CDR1 is LGHDT and CDR2 is YNNKEL (reference sequence). This CDR3 comprises 14 residues.

The CDR3 sequence: CSVQRGGSYNEQFF. The CDR3 DNA reads as TGCAGCGTCCAGCGGGGGGGCTCCTACAATGAGCAGTTCTTC. V is TRBV29-1 and J is TRBJ2-1, with 10 nucleotides matching TRBD2. The ends lost 6 bases at V and 0 bases at J; junction bases unmatched: 2. Per the germline V gene, CDR1 is SQVTM and CDR2 is ANQGSEA. The CDR3 totals 14 residues.

This chain links TRBV7-2 with TRBJ1-2; a weak D match, TRBD1 (5 bases). V shed 2 bases and J shed 5 bases, with 12 bases lying between them. Germline V CDR1 and CDR2: SGHTA, FQGNSA. The length of the CDR3 is 14 residues. CDR3 loop: CASSLQGGEYGYTF. The CDR3 nucleotides read TGTGCCAGCAGCTTACAGGGAGGGGAATATGGCTACACCTTC.

The rearrangement uses TRBV18 and TRBJ2-2, with 9 bases fitting TRBD1. The germline V gene has CDR1 KGHSH and CDR2 LQKENI. This CDR3 is 16 amino acids long. The V and J ends lost 3 bases and 4 bases, in that order; junction bases with no gene match: 6. CDR3 residues: CASSPTQGASTGELFF. In DNA form, the CDR3 reads TGTGCCAGCTCACCGACACAGGGGGCGAGCACCGGGGAGCTGTTTTTT.

The J gene is TRBJ1-6, the V gene TRBV18; D gene unclear. Germline V lookup: CDR1 KGHSH, CDR2 LQKENI. Trimming cost V 4 bases and J 8 bases, with 12 bases left between them. The CDR3 spans 14 residues. The CDR3 reads CASSLASYDSPLHF. DNA of the CDR3: TGTGCCAGCTCACTAGCATCATACGATTCACCCCTCCACTTT.

V usage is TRBV6-5 and J usage is TRBJ1-2; no clear D. Germline CDR1 is MNHEY and CDR2 is SVGAGI. This CDR3 spans 13 amino acids. V lost 4 bases, J lost 2 bases, and 8 bases lay in between. The chain's CDR3 is CASSLNSNYGYTF. The CDR3 DNA is TGTGCCAGCAGTTTAAACAGCAACTATGGCTACACCTTC.

The J gene is TRBJ1-4, the V gene TRBV15; D is possibly TRBD1 (5 bases). Trimming removed 0 bases from V and 7 bases from J, with 12 bases in between. CDR1 is LNHNV and CDR2 is YYDKDF in the germline V gene (reference sequence). There are 15 residues in the CDR3. The CDR3 reads CATSREGGRGEKLFF. In nucleotides, the CDR3 is TGTGCCACCAGCAGAGAGGGGGGACGGGGTGAAAAACTGTTTTTT.

The chain has TRBV18 and TRBJ1-3, with TRBD1 as a possible D gene (6 bases). The germline CDR1 and CDR2 sequences are KGHSH and LQKENI. The V and J ends lost 1 base and 2 bases respectively, with 12 bases between them. The CDR3 loop spans 16 amino acids. CDR3 protein: CASSPQAAGAGNTIYF. CDR3 nucleotide sequence: TGTGCCAGCTCACCACAAGCTGCAGGGGCTGGAAACACCATATATTTT.

The V and J genes are TRBV5-1 and TRBJ2-3, with TRBD2 identical over 8 bases. CDR3 length equals 15 residues. CDR1 and CDR2 from the germline V gene are SGHRS and YFSETQ. V lost 6 bases to trimming and J lost 4 bases; unmatched junction nucleotides: 10. Here the CDR3 DNA reads TGCGCCAGCACCAAGATGGCGGGGGGCTCAGATACGCAGTATTTT. Its translation: CASTKMAGGSDTQYF.

The rearrangement uses TRBV19 and TRBJ1-2; 10 nucleotides agree with TRBD1. J lost 0 bases, V lost 3 bases, and 4 bases had no gene match. Germline V lookup: CDR1 LNHDA, CDR2 SQIVND (reference sequence). This CDR3 has 16 amino acids. The CDR3 region is CASSISGTGANYGYTF. CDR3 nucleotides: TGTGCCAGTAGTATCTCTGGGACAGGGGCTAACTATGGCTACACCTTC.

The chain employs TRBV6-2 or TRBV6-3 and TRBJ1-1; 9 nucleotides agree with TRBD1. Trimming took 4 bases from V and 6 from J; bases not matched to a gene: 15. The CDR3 has 17 amino acids. Germline V gene sequence: CDR1 MNHEY, CDR2 SVGEGT. The CDR3 here is CASSSAGTGILGAEAFF. CDR3 DNA sequence: TGTGCCAGCAGTTCGGCCGGGACAGGGATTCTTGGGGCTGAAGCTTTCTTT.

The rearrangement uses TRBV2 and TRBJ1-2, with TRBD1 matching over 9 bases. CDR1 is SNHLY and CDR2 is FYNNEI in the germline V gene. CDR3 length equals 15 residues. V lost 6 bases, J lost 1 base, and 6 bases stayed unmatched. This CDR3 is CASRLRTGVNYGYTF. The DNA of the CDR3 is TGTGCCAGCAGACTGCGGACAGGGGTTAACTATGGCTACACCTTC.

The J gene is TRBJ1-2, the V gene TRBV9; tentatively, D is TRBD1 (5 bases). V shed 2 bases and J shed 5 bases, with 10 bases lying between them. The CDR3 has 13 residues. Germline CDR1 and CDR2: SGDLS and YYNGEE. Here the CDR3 DNA reads TGTGCCAGCAGCGTTGTCGGGGGGTATGGCTACACCTTC. It yields the protein CASSVVGGYGYTF. The full variable domain, completed using reference TRBV9 and TRBJ1-2, is DSGVTQTPKHLITATGQRVTLRCSPRSGDLSVYWYQQSLDQGLQFLIQYYNGEERAKGNILERFSAQQFPDLHSELNLSSLELGDSALYFCASSVVGGYGYTFGSGTRLTVV.

V is TRBV10-3 and J is TRBJ2-3, with 7 bases matching TRBD2. The germline V gene encodes CDR1 ENHRY and CDR2 SYGVKD. The trim removed 4 bases at V and 6 bases at J, leaving 10 bases unmatched. The CDR3 totals 15 residues. For the CDR3, the DNA is TGTGCCATCAGTGGAGGTAGGGAGGGTTTTGATACGCAGTATTTT. Protein product: CAISGGREGFDTQYF.